This TCR beta chain was recovered during a study of beta chain features in type 1 diabetes. The whole isolated RNA underwent reverse transcription, so sequencing captured expressed TCRB transcripts. Only in-frame clones appear in the TCRdb table, and some are missing; sequencing was by immunoSEQ multiplex PCR. The repertoire holds fewer than 900,000 clones, with roughly 16% as singletons. This clone was seen more than once but under ten times. Markers CD45RO/CCR7/CD25/CD127/CD95/CD27 served to sort CD4+ naive, central memory, regulatory and stem cell-like memory cells. V lost 5 bases, J lost 1 base, and 15 bases lay in between. Germline loops: CDR1 SEHNR, CDR2 FQNEAQ (reference sequence). The CDR3 loop spans 16 amino acids.

This chain joins TRBV7-9 and TRBJ1-5; TRBD1 is a possible D gene (5 bases). The sequence derives from a woman under 30 in good health. Sequences were obtained from naive CD4+ T cells from blood. DNA for the CDR3: TGTGCCAGCAGCGCTGGGACCCTAGCGAGCAATCAGCCCCAGCATTTT. It translates to CASSAGTLASNQPQHF.